The source of this T cell receptor beta chain is a study of T cell repertoires in cytomegalovirus infection. MiXCR was run by TCRdb on the reads, yielding one entry per CDR3 protein. This table has approximately 320,000 distinct CDR3 sequences, more than 8% appearing once. The V segment lost 4 bases and the J segment 0 bases; nucleotides outside the gene matches: 8. This CDR3 is built from 17 residues. Looked up from germline, CDR1 is SGHNT and CDR2 is YYREEE (reference sequence). This receptor was obtained from a human donor in good health (CMV status not recorded). Some clones in this sample may be carry-over from other donors' samples. V usage is TRBV5-4 and J usage is TRBJ2-5; 11 nucleotides line up with TRBD2. The sequenced sample was PBMCs. DNA for the CDR3: TGTGCCAGCAGCCCCGGACTAGCGGGCGGGTACCAAGAGACCCAGTACTTC. It is translated as CASSPGLAGGYQETQYF.